This TCR beta chain derives from a study of post-analysis software for immune sequencing data. Study conclusions and caveats: TRBV5-6, TRBV5-1 and TRBV20-1 were among several TRBV segments more frequent in patients than controls. A significant reduction in normalized Chao1 diversity was observed in multiple sclerosis patients versus controls.

The junction had 8 bases not matched to a gene; V was cut back by 1 base and J by 4 bases. This CDR3 is 17 amino acids long. The V gene's germline CDR1 is SGHTA and CDR2 FQGNSA. Of note for this clonotype: Its antigen is still unknown.

Unique-molecular-identifier-tagged TCR beta cDNA libraries were used. TCRdb ran MiXCR on the PCR reads and lists one entry per CDR3 protein. The sample holds some 690,000 distinct CDR3 sequences, roughly 27% seen once. Sequencing input: blood. The sequence came from a girl between 10 and 17 years old with multiple sclerosis. The chain links TRBV7-2 to TRBJ2-2; 8 bases fit TRBD1. Written as DNA, the CDR3 is TGTGCCAGCAGCTTAGGGAGGACAGGGAAAACCACCGGGGAGCTGTTTTTT. Its protein product is CASSLGRTGKTTGELFF.